This record concerns one T cell receptor (beta chain) sequence. Its antigen is not known. This sample stems from a study of cytomegalovirus exposure and HLA in healthy donors. Study outcomes and limitations: Reportedly, HLA-A and HLA-B alleles of most subjects were accurately predicted from TCR beta.

Amplification used 60 Vbeta primers and 13 Jbeta primers. The method was immunoSEQ multiplex PCR; TCRdb's version includes in-frame clones alone and lacks a portion of them. The table includes some 240,000 clones, around 80% detected once. The TCR comes from a male donor in good health and CMV-seronegative. Specimen: PBMCs.

The CDR3: CASSPGGNNSPLHF. In nucleotides, the CDR3 is TGTGCCAGCTCACCTGGGGGGAACAATTCACCCCTCCACTTT. This sequence joins TRBV18 and TRBJ1-6; TRBD1 might be the D (5 bases). CDR3 size: 14 residues. Looked up from germline, CDR1 is KGHSH and CDR2 is LQKENI. V lost 3 bases and J 7 bases, leaving 10 bases between the germline ends.